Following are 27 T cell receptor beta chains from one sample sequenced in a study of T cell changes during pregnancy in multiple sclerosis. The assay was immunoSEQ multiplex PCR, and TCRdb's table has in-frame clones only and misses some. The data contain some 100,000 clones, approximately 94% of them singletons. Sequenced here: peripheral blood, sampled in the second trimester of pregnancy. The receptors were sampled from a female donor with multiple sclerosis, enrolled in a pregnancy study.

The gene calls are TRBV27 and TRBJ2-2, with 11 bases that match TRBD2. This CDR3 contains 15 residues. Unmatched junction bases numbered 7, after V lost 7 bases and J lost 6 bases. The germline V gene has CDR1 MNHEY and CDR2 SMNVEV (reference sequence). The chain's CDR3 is CASTQLAGVAGELFF. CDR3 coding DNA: TGTGCCAGCACCCAACTAGCGGGAGTGGCCGGGGAGCTGTTTTTT.

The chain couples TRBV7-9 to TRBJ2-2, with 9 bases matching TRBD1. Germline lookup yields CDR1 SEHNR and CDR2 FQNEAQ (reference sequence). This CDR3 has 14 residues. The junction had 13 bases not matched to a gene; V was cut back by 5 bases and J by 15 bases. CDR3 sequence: CASSEGQGLSKLFF. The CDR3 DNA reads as TGTGCCAGCAGCGAGGGACAGGGACTTTCGAAGTTGTTTTTT.

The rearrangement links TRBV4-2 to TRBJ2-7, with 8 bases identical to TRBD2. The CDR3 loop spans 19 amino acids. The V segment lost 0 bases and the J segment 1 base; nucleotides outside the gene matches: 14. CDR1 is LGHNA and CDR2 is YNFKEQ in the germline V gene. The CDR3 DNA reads TGTGCCAGCAGCCAAGAAGGTTCCAGCGGGAGCGGGGCTTCCTACGAGCAGTACTTC. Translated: CASSQEGSSGSGASYEQYF.

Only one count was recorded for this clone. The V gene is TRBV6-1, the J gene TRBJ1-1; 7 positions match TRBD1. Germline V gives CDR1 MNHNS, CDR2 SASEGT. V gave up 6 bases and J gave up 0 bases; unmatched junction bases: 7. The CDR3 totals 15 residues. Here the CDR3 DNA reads TGTGCCAGCAGCCCCCGGGACAGCCTGAACACTGAAGCTTTCTTT. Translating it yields CASSPRDSLNTEAFF.

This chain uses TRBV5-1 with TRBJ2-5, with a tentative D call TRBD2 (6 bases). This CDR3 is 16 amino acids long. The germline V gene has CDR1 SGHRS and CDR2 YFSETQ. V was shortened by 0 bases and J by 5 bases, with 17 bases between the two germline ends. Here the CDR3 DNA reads TGCGCCAGCAGCTTGGGGGACGGGACCCGGGGGGAGACCCAGTACTTC. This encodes CASSLGDGTRGETQYF.

CDR3 sequence reads: CASSYSTGGRNTQYF. In nucleotides, the CDR3 is TGTGCCAGCAGTTACTCCACAGGGGGCAGGAATACGCAGTATTTT. The rearrangement joins TRBV6-5 to TRBJ2-3; 9 nucleotides match TRBD1. This CDR3 is 15 amino acids long. Trimming removed 0 bases from V and 7 bases from J; junction bases left unmatched: 5. Germline loops: CDR1 MNHEY, CDR2 SVGAGI.

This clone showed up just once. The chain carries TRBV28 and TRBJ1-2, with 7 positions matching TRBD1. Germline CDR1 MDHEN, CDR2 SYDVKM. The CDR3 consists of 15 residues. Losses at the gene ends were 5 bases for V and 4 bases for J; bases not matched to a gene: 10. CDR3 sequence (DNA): TGTGCCAGCAGTAACGCCGGGACAGAGATCTATGGCTACACCTTC. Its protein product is CASSNAGTEIYGYTF.

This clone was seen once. This chain's CDR3 is CASSGWGRVSYEQYF. CDR3 coding DNA: TGTGCCAGCAGCGGCTGGGGGCGGGTGTCCTACGAGCAGTACTTC. V and J are TRBV5-8 and TRBJ2-7; a weak D match, TRBD1 (6 bases). The CDR3 runs to 15 residues. The germline V and J ends were trimmed by 4 bases and 1 base, with 15 bases remaining between them. The germline V gene encodes CDR1 SGHTS and CDR2 YDEGEE.

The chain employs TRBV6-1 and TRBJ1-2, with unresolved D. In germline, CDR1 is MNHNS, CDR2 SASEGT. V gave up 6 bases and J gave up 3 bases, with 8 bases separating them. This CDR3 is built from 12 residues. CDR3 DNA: TGTGCCAGCAGAAATCGGGACTATGGCTACACCTTC. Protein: CASRNRDYGYTF.

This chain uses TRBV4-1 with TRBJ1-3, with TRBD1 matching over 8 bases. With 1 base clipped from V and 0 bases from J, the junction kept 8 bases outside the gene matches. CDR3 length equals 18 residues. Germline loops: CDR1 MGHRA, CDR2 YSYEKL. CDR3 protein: CASSQVSTGAFSGNTIYF. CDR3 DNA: TGCGCCAGCAGCCAAGTCTCGACAGGGGCCTTCTCTGGAAACACCATATATTTT.

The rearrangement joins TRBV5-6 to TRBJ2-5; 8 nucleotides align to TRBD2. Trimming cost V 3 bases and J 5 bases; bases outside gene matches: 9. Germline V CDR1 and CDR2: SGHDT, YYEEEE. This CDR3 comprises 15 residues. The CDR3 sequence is CASSSLTGTSETQYF. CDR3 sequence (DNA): TGTGCCAGCAGCTCCTTAACCGGGACTAGTGAGACCCAGTACTTC.

The CDR3 reads CASSYSASVETQYF. The CDR3 nucleotides are TGTGCCAGCAGTTACTCGGCTAGTGTGGAGACCCAGTACTTC. The gene calls are TRBV6-5 and TRBJ2-5; D ambiguous. The germline V gene has CDR1 MNHEY and CDR2 SVGAGI. CDR3 length equals 14 residues. V was pared by 0 bases and J by 5 bases, with 10 bases between.

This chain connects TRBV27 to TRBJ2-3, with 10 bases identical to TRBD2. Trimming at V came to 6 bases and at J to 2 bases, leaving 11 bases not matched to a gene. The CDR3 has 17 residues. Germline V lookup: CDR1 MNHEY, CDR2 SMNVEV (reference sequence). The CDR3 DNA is TGTGCCAGCAGCAACAGGGTACTAGCGGGATTCACAGATACGCAGTATTTT. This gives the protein CASSNRVLAGFTDTQYF.

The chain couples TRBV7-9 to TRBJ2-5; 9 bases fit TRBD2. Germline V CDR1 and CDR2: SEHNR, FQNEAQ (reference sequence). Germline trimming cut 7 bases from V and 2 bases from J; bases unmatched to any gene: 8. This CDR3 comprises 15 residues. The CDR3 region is CASTGARGGQETQYF. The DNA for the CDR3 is TGTGCCAGCACCGGGGCGCGGGGGGGACAAGAGACCCAGTACTTC.

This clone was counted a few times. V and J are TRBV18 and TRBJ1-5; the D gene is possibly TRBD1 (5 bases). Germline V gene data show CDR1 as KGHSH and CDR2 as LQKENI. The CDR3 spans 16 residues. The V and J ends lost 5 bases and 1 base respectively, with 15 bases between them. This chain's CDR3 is CASSVGGAGSNQPQHF. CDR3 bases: TGTGCCAGCTCAGTCGGAGGGGCAGGGAGCAATCAGCCCCAGCATTTT.

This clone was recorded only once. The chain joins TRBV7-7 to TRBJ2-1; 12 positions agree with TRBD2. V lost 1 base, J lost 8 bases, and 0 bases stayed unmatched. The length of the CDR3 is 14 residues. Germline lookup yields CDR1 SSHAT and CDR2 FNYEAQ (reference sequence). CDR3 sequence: CASSLGLAGDEQFF. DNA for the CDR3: TGTGCCAGCAGCTTAGGACTAGCGGGGGATGAGCAGTTCTTC.

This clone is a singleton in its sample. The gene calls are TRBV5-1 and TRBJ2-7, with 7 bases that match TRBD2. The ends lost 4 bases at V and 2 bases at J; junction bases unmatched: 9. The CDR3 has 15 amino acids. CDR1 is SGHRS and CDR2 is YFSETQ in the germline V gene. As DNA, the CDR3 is TGCGCCAGCAGCCGGGCGCGGGAGTCAACCTACGAGCAGTACTTC. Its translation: CASSRARESTYEQYF. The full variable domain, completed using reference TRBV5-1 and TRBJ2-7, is KAGVTQTPRYLIKTRGQQVTLSCSPISGHRSVSWYQQTPGQGLQFLFEYFSETQRNKGNFPGRFSGRQFSNSRSEMNVSTLELGDSALYLCASSRARESTYEQYFGPGTRLTVT.

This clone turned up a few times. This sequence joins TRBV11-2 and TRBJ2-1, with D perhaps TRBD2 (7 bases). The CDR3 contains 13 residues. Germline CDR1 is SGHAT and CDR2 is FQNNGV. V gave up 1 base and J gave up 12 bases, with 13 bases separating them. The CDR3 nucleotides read TGTGCCAGCAGCTTAGGCGGGGGCTCGGGGCAGTTCTTC. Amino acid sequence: CASSLGGGSGQFF.

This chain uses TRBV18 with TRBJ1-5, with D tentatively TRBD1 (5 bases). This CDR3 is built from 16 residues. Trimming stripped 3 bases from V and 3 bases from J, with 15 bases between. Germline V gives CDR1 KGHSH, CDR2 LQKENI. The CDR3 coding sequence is TGTGCCAGCTCACCCCCGGGGGAAGGTTTCAATCAGCCCCAGCATTTT. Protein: CASSPPGEGFNQPQHF.

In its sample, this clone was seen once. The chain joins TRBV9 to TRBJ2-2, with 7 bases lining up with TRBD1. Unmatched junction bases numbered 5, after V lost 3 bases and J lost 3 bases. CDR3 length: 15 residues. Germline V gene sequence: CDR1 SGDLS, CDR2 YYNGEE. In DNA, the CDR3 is TGTGCCAGCAGCGCTCGGGACAGCCACACCGGGGAGCTGTTTTTT. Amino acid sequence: CASSARDSHTGELFF.

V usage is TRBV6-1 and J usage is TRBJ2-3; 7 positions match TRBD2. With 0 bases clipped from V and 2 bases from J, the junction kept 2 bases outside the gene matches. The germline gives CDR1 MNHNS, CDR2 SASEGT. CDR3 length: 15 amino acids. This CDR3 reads CASSEAGGDTDTQYF. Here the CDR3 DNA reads TGTGCCAGCAGTGAAGCGGGGGGGGACACAGATACGCAGTATTTT.

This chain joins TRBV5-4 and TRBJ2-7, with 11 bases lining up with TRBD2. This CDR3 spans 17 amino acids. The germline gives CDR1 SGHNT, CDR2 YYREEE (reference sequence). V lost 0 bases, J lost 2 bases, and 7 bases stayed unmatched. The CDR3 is CASSLAPSGGTPYEQYF. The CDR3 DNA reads TGTGCCAGCAGCTTGGCACCTAGCGGGGGGACCCCCTACGAGCAGTACTTC.

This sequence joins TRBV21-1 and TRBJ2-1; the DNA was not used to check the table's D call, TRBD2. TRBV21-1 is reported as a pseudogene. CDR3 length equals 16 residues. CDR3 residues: CASSKRVRGAYNEQFF. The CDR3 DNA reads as TGTGCCAGCAGCAAAAGGGTGCGGGGGGCCTACAATGAGCAGTTCTTC.

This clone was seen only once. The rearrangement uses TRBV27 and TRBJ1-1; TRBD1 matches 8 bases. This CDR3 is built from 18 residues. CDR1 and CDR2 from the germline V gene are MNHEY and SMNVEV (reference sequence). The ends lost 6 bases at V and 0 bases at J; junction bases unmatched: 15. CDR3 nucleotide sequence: TGTGCCAGCAGAGGTGCCAGGGGGCTACCTACTATGAACACTGAAGCTTTCTTT. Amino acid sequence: CASRGARGLPTMNTEAFF.

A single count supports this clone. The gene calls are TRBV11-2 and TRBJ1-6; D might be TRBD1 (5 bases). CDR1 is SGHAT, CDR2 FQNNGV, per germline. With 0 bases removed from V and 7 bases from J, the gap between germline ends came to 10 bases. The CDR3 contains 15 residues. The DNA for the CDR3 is TGTGCCAGCAGCTTAGATGGGGCCCGGAATTCACCCCTCCACTTT. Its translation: CASSLDGARNSPLHF.

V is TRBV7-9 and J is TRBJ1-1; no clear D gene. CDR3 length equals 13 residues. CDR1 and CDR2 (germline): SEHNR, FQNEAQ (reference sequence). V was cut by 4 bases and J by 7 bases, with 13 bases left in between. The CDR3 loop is CASSWVAGNEAFF. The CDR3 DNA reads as TGTGCCAGCAGCTGGGTTGCGGGGAATGAAGCTTTCTTT.

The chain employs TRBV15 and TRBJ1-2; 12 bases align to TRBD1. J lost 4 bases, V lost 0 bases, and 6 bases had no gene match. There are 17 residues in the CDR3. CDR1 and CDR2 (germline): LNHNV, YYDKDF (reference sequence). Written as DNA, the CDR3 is TGTGCCACCAGCAGAGATCGGGGACAGGGGGCTAGCTATGGCTACACCTTC. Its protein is CATSRDRGQGASYGYTF. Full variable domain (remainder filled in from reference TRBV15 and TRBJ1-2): DAMVIQNPRYQVTQFGKPVTLSCSQTLNHNVMYWYQQKSSQAPKLLFHYYDKDFNNEADTPDNFQSRRPNTSFCFLDIRSPGLGDTAMYLCATSRDRGQGASYGYTFGSGTRLTVV.